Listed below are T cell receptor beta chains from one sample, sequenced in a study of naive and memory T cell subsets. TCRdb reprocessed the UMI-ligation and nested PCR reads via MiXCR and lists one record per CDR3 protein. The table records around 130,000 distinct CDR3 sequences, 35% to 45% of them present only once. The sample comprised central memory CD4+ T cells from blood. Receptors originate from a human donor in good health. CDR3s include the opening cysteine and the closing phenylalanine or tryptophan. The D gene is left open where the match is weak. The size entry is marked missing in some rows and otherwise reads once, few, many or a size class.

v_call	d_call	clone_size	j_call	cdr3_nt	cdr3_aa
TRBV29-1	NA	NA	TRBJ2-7	TGCAGCGTTGAAGTCTCCTACGAGCAGTACTTC	CSVEVSYEQYF
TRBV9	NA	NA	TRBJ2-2	TGTGCCAGCAGCGTAGCCGGGACGAACACCGGGGAGCTGTTTTTT	CASSVAGTNTGELFF
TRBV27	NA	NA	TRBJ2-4	TGTGCCAGCAGTCCCCGTAACGGGGCCGGAAACATTCAGTACTTC	CASSPRNGAGNIQYF
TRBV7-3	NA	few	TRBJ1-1	TGTGCCAGCAGCCCCCAAGGCCAGGTTGAAGCTTTCTTT	CASSPQGQVEAFF
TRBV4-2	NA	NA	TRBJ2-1	TGTGCCAGCAGCCAAGATCTTCCCACCTACAATGAGCAGTTCTTC	CASSQDLPTYNEQFF
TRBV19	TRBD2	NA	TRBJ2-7	TGTGCCAGTAGTATATCTAGCGGGAGGTCCTACGAGCAGTACTTC	CASSISSGRSYEQYF
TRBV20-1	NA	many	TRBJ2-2	TGCAGTGCCCCGACAGTGAACACCGGGGAGCTGTTTTTT	CSAPTVNTGELFF
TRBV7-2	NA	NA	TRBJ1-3	TGTGCCAGCAGCCCCGTCGGGACCATATATTTT	CASSPVGTIYF
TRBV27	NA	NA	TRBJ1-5	TGTGCCAGCAGTCCCGAGAGGGGGGTGGGCAATCAGCCCCAGCATTTT	CASSPERGVGNQPQHF
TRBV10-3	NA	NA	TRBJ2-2	TGTGCCATCAGTGTTCAACAGCCCGGGGAGCTGTTTTTT	CAISVQQPGELFF
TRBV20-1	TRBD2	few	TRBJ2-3	TGCAGTGCTAGCCGTCTAGCGGGAGGGCGGACAGATACGCAGTATTTT	CSASRLAGGRTDTQYF
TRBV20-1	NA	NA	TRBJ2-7	TGCAGTGCTCTCGGGACGAACTACGAGCAGTACTTC	CSALGTNYEQYF
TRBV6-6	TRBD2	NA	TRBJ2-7	TGTGCCAGCACAGATAGCGGGAGTGTAGCCTACGAGCAGTACTTC	CASTDSGSVAYEQYF
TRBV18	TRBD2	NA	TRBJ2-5	TGTGCCAGCTCCGGGCTGGGGACTAGCGGTGCGCAAGAGACCCAGTACTTC	CASSGLGTSGAQETQYF
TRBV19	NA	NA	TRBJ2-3	TGTGCCACAAAAAAACGGGACAAGCAAACAGATACGCAGTATTTT	CATKKRDKQTDTQYF
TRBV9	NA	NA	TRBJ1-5	TGTGCCAGCAGCGTAGAAGGTGCTCAGCCCCAGCATTTT	CASSVEGAQPQHF
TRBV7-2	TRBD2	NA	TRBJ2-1	TGTGCCAGCAGCGCCAGCGGGGCTAAGTTGGCCCTGGGGGAGTTCTTC	CASSASGAKLALGEFF
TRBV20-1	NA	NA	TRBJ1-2	TGCAGTGCTAGAGAATTTAGTACTAACTATGGCTACACCTTC	CSAREFSTNYGYTF
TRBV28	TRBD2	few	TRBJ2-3	TGTGCCAGCACCTCGGGACTAGCGGGAATCACAGATACGCAGTATTTT	CASTSGLAGITDTQYF
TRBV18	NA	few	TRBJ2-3	TGTGCCAGCTCACCACGGCGGGACACAGATACGCAGTATTTT	CASSPRRDTDTQYF
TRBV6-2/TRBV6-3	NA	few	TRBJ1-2	TGTGCCAGCAGTTATTCGGACAACTATGGCTACACCTTC	CASSYSDNYGYTF
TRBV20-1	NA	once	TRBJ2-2	TGCAGTGCTCCCGGGTTGGGCGGGGAGCTGTTTTTT	CSAPGLGGELFF
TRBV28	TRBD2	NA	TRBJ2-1	TGTGCCAGCAGTTCGACTAGCGGGAACTCCTACAATGAGCAGTTCTTC	CASSSTSGNSYNEQFF
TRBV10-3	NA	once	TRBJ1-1	TGTGCCATCACCGACAGGAAATCCTACACTGAAGCTTTCTTT	CAITDRKSYTEAFF